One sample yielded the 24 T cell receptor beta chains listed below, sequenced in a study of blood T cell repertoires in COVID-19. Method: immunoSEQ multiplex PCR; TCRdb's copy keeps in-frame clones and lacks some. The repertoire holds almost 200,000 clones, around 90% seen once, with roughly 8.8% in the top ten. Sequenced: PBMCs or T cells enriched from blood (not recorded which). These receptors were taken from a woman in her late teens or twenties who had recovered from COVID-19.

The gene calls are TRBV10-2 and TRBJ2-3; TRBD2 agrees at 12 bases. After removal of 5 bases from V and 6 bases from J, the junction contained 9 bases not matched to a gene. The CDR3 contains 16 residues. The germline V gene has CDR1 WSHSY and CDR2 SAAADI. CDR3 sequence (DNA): TGCGCCAGCAGTACTTCTAGCGGGGGGGCCAGGGATACGCAGTATTTT. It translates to CASSTSSGGARDTQYF.

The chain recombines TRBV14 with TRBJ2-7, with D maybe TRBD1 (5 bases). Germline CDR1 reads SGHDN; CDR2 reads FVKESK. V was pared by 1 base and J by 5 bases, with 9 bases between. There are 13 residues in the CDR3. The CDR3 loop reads CASSQVVGHEQYF. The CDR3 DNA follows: TGTGCCAGCAGCCAAGTTGTGGGGCACGAGCAGTACTTC.

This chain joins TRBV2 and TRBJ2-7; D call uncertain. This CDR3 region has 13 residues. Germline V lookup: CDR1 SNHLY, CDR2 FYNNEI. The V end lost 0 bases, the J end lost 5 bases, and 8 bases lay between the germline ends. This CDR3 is CASSEAHTDEQYF. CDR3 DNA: TGTGCCAGCAGTGAAGCACACACCGACGAGCAGTACTTC.

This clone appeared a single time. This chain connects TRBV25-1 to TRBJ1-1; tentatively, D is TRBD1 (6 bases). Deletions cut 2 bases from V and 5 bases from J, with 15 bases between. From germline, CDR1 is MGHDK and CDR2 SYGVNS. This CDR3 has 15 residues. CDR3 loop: CASSEGSGVGTEAFF. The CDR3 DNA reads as TGTGCCAGCAGTGAAGGGTCAGGGGTGGGAACTGAAGCTTTCTTT.

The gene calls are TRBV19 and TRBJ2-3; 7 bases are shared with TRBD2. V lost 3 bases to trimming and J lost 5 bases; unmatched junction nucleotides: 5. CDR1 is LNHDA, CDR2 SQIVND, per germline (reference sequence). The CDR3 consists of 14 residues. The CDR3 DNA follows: TGTGCCAGTAGTATTTTAGCGGGTGGAGATACGCAGTATTTT. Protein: CASSILAGGDTQYF.

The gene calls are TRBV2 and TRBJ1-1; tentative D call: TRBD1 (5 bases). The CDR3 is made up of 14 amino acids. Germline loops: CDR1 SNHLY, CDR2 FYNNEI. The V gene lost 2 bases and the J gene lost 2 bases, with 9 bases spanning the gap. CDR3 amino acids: CASSELGGNTEAFF. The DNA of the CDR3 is TGTGCCAGCAGTGAACTGGGGGGAAACACTGAAGCTTTCTTT.

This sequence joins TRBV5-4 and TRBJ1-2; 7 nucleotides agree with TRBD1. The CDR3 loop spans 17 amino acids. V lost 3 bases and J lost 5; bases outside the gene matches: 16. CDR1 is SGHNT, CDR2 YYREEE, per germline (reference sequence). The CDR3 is CASSSRLQGTLEYGYTF. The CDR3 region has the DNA TGTGCCAGCAGCTCTCGACTACAGGGGACCCTCGAGTATGGCTACACCTTC.

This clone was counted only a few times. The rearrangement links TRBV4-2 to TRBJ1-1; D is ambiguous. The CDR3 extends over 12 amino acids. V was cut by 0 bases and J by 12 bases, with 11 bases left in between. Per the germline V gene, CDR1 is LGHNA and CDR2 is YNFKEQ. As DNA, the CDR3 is TGTGCCAGCAGCCAAGACGGGCGGGAGCCTTTCTTT. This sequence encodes CASSQDGREPFF.

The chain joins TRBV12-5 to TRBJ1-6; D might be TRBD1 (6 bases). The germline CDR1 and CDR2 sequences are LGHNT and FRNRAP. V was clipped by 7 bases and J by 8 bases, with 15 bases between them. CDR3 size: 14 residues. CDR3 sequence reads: CASAKGGVDSPLHF. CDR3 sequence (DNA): TGTGCTAGTGCTAAGGGGGGGGTCGATTCACCCCTCCACTTT.

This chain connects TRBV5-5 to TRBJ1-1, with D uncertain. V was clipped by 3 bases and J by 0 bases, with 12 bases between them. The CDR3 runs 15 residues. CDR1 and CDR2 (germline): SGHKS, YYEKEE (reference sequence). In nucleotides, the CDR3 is TGTGCCAGCAGCTCCGTTGGCTTCATGAACACTGAAGCTTTCTTT. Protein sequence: CASSSVGFMNTEAFF.

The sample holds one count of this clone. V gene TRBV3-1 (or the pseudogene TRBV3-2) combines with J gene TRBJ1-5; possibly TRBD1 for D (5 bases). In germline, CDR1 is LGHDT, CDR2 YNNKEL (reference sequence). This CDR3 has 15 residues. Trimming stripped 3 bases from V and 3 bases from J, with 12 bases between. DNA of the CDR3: TGTGCCAGCAGCCATGGCAGGGTTCACAATCAGCCCCAGCATTTT. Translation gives CASSHGRVHNQPQHF.

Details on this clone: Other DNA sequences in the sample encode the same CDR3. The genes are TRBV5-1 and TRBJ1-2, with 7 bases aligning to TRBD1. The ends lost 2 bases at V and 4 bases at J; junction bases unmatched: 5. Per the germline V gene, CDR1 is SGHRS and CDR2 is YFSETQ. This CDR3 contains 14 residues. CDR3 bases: TGCGCCAGCAGCTTAGGACAGGAGGGCTATGGCTACACCTTC. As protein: CASSLGQEGYGYTF. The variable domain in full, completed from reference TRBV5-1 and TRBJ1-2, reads KAGVTQTPRYLIKTRGQQVTLSCSPISGHRSVSWYQQTPGQGLQFLFEYFSETQRNKGNFPGRFSGRQFSNSRSEMNVSTLELGDSALYLCASSLGQEGYGYTFGSGTRLTVV.

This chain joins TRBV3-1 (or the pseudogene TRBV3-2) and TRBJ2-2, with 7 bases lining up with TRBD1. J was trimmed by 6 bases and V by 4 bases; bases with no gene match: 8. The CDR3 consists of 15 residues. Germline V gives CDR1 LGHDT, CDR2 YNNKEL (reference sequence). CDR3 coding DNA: TGTGCCAGCAGCCCCCGACAGGGATGGTCCGGGGAGCTGTTTTTT. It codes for CASSPRQGWSGELFF.

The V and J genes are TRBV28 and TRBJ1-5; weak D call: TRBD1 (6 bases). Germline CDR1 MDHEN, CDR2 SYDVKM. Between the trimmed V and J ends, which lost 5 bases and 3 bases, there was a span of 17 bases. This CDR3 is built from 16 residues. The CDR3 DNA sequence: TGTGCCAGCAGTCTCCCCCGCGGGGGCGCCAATCAGCCCCAGCATTTT. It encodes CASSLPRGGANQPQHF.

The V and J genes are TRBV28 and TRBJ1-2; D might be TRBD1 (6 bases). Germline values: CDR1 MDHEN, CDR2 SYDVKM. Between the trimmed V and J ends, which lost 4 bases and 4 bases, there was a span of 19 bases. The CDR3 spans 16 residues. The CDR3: CASSWETGPSLYGYTF. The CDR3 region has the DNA TGTGCCAGCAGTTGGGAGACAGGACCTAGCCTCTATGGCTACACCTTC.

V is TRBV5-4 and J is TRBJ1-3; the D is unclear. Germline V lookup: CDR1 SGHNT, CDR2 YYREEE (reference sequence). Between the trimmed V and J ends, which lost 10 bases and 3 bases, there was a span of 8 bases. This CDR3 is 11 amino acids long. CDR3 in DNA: TGTGCCGTGCAGCGTGGAAACACCATATATTTT. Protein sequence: CAVQRGNTIYF.

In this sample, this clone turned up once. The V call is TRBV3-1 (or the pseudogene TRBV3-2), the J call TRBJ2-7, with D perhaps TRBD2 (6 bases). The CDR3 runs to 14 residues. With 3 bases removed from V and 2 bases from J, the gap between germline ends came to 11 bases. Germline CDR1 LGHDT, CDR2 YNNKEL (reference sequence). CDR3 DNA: TGTGCCAGCAGCCATGCTTCTAGCGCCTACGAGCAGTACTTC. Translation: CASSHASSAYEQYF.

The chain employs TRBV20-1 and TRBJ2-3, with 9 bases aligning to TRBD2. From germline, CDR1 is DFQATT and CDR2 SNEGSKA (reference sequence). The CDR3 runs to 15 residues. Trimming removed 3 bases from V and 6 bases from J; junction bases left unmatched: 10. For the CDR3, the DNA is TGCAGTGCTAGTAATGCGGGGGGGCTCCCCGATACGCAGTATTTT. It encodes CSASNAGGLPDTQYF.

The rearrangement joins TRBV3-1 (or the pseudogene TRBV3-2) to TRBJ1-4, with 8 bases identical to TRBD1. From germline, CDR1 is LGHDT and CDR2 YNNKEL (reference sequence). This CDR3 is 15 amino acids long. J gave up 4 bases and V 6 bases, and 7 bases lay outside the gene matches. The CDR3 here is CASRAGQGGNEKLFF. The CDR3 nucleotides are TGTGCCAGCAGGGCTGGACAGGGAGGTAATGAAAAACTGTTTTTT.

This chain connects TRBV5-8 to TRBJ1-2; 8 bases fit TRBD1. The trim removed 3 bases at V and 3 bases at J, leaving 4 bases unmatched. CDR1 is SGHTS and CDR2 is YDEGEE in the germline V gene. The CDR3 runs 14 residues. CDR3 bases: TGTGCCAGCAGCTCCGGACAGGGTCACTATGGCTACACCTTC. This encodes CASSSGQGHYGYTF.

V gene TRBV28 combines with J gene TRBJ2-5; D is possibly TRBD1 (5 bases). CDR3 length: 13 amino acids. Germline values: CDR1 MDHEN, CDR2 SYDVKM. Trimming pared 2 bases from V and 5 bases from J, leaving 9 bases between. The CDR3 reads CASSLGRVETQYF. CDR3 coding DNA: TGTGCCAGCAGTTTAGGCAGGGTGGAGACCCAGTACTTC.

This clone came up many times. The DNA of the CDR3 is TGCGCCAGCAGCTCGGACGGCGGAGGGCAGCCCCAGCATTTT. The encoded protein is CASSSDGGGQPQHF. The V and J genes are TRBV5-1 and TRBJ1-5; D is undetermined. Germline V gene data show CDR1 as SGHRS and CDR2 as YFSETQ. Trimming stripped 3 bases from V and 7 bases from J, with 14 bases between. There are 14 residues in the CDR3.

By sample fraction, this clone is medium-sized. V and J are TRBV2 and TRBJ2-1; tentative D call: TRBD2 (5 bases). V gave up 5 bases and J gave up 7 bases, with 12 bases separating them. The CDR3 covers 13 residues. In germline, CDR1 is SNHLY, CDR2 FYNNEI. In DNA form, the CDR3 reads TGTGCCAGCAGTCCCGACTGGGAGAATGAGCAGTTCTTC. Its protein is CASSPDWENEQFF.

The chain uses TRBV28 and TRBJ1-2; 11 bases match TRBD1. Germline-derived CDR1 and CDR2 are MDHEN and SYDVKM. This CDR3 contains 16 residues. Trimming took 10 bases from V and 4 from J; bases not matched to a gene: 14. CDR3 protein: CATFKLGTGGAYGYTF. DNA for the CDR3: TGTGCCACATTTAAACTCGGGACAGGGGGTGCCTATGGCTACACCTTC.